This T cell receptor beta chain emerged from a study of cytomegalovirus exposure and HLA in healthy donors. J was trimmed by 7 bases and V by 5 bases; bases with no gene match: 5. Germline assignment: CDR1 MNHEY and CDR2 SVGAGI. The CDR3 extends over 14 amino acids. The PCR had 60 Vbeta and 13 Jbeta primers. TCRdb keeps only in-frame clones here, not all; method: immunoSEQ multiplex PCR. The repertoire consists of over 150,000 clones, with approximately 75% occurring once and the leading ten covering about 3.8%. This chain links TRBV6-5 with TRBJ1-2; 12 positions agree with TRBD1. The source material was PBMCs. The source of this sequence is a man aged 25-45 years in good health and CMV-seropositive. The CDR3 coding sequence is TGTGCCAGCAGTGGGACAGGGGGCCATCGTGGCTACACCTTC. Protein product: CASSGTGGHRGYTF.